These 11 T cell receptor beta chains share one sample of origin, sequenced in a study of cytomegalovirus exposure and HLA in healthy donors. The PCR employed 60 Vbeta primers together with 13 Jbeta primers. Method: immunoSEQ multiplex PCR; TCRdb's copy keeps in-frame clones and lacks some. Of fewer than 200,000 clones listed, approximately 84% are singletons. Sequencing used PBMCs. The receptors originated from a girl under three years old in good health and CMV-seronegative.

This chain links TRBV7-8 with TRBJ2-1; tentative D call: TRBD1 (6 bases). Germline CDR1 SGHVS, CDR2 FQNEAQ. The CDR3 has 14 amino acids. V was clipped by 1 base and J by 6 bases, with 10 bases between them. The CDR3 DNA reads TGTGCCAGCAGCTTAGGGGGGCCGTTCAATGAGCAGTTCTTC. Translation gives CASSLGGPFNEQFF.

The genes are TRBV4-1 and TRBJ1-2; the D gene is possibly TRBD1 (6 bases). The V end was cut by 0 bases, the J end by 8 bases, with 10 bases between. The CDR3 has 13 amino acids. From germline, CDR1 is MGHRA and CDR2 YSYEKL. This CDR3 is CASSQEQGWGYTF. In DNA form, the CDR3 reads TGCGCCAGCAGCCAAGAGCAGGGGTGGGGCTACACCTTC.

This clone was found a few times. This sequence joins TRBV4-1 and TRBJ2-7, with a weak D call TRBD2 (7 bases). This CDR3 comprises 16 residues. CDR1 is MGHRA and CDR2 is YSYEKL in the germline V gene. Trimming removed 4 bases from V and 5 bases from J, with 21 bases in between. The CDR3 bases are TGCGCCAGCAGCCGGCGGGGCGCGGGGGCAATCGACGAGCAGTACTTC. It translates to CASSRRGAGAIDEQYF.

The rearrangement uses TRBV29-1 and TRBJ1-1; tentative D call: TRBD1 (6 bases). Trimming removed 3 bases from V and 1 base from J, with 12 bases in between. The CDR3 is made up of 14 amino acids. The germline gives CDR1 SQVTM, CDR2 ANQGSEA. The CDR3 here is CSVDDDRSNTEAFF. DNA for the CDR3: TGCAGCGTTGACGATGACAGGTCGAACACTGAAGCTTTCTTT.

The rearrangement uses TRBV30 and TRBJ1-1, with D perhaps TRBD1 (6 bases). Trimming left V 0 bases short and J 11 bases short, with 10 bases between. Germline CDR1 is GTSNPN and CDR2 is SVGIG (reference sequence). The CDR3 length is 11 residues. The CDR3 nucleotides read TGTGCCTGGAGTGTAAAGGGGGGGGCTTTCTTT. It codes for CAWSVKGGAFF.

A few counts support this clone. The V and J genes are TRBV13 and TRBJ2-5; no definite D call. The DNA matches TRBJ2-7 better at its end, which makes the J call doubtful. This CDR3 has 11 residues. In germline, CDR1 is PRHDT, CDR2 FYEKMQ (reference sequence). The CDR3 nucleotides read TGTGCCAGCAGCTCCTCCTACGAGCAGTACTTC. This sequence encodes CASSSSYEQYF.

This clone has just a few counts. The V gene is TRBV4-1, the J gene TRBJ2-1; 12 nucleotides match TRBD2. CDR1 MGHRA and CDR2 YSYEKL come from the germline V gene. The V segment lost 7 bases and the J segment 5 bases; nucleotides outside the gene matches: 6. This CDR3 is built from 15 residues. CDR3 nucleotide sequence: TGCGCCAGCACATCTAGCGGGGGGGCTAACAATGAGCAGTTCTTC. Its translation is CASTSSGGANNEQFF.

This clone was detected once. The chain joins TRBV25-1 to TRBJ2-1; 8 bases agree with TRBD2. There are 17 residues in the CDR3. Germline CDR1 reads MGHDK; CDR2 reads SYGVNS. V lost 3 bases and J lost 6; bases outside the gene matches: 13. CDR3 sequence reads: CASSEGGGRFGSNEQFF. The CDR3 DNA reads TGTGCCAGCAGTGAGGGTGGCGGGAGGTTTGGGTCCAATGAGCAGTTCTTC.

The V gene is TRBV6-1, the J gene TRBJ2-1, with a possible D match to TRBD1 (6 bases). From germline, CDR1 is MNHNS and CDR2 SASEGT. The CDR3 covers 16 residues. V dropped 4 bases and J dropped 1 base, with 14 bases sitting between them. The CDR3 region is CASSVAGALSYNEQFF. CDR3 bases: TGTGCCAGCAGTGTCGCAGGGGCGCTTTCCTACAATGAGCAGTTCTTC.

CDR3 amino acids: CASRPVGTLSRAFF. For the CDR3, the DNA is TGTGCCAGTAGACCGGTCGGGACACTGTCTCGAGCTTTCTTT. The rearrangement uses TRBV19 and TRBJ1-1; maybe TRBD1 (6 bases). The CDR3 consists of 14 residues. Germline CDR1 LNHDA, CDR2 SQIVND (reference sequence). Trimming took off 6 bases at V and 10 bases at J, with 21 bases between the two ends.

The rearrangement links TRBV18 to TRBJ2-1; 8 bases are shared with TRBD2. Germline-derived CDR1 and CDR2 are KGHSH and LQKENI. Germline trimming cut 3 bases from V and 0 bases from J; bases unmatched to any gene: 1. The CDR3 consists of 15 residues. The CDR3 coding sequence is TGTGCCAGCTCACCCAGCGGGAGCTCCTACAATGAGCAGTTCTTC. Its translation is CASSPSGSSYNEQFF. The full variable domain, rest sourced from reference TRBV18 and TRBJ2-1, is NAGVMQNPRHLVRRRGQEARLRCSPMKGHSHVYWYRQLPEEGLKFMVYLQKENIIDESGMPKERFSAEFPKEGPSILRIQQVVRGDSAAYFCASSPSGSSYNEQFFGPGTRLTVL.